This T cell receptor beta chain appears in the sequencing data of a study of beta chain features in type 1 diabetes. Study-wide context: All of the samples together had 85 million to 140 million sorted cells examined. General observations from the study: Patients showed naive, central memory and Treg TCRB repertoires that appeared more similar than those of healthy donors.

Germline CDR1 SEHNR, CDR2 FQNEAQ (reference sequence). The CDR3 runs to 13 residues. Trimming pared 4 bases from V and 7 bases from J, leaving 13 bases between. As concerns this clone: What it recognizes is unknown.

cDNA synthesis used the whole RNA isolate, giving expressed TCRB sequences. Deep immunoSEQ sequencing covered naive, central memory and regulatory T cell samples. Assay used: immunoSEQ multiplex PCR; TCRdb lists only in-frame clones, some missing. The profile shows hundreds of thousands of clones, around 15% of them singletons. The rearrangement joins TRBV7-9 to TRBJ1-1, with D possibly TRBD1 on 6 matching bases. This clonotype was obtained from a young man in good health. Specimen: naive CD4+ T cells from blood. The CDR3 sequence is CASSSQGSGEAFF. In nucleotides, the CDR3 is TGTGCCAGCAGCTCGCAGGGGTCGGGTGAAGCTTTCTTT.